Presented here are 29 T cell receptor beta chains from one specimen sequenced in a study of cytomegalovirus exposure and HLA in healthy donors. PCR employed 60 Vbeta and 13 Jbeta primers. Assay: immunoSEQ multiplex PCR; the TCRdb copy retains only in-frame clones and omits some. Among just over 200,000 clones listed, 70% to 85% were seen once. The sequenced sample was PBMCs. The receptor set was obtained from a middle-aged man in good health and CMV-seronegative.

As DNA, the CDR3 is TGTGCCACCAAGAATAGCGGGAGTACGAACGAGCAGTACTTC. This gives the protein CATKNSGSTNEQYF. This chain uses TRBV6-5 with TRBJ2-7, with 9 bases that match TRBD2. V trimming: 10 bases; J trimming: 5 bases; junction bases outside the gene matches: 12. This CDR3 is 14 amino acids long. The germline CDR1 and CDR2 sequences are MNHEY and SVGAGI.

This chain uses TRBV7-9 with TRBJ2-7, with TRBD1 matching 10 bases. The CDR3 is made up of 18 amino acids. Germline V CDR1 and CDR2: SEHNR, FQNEAQ (reference sequence). J was trimmed by 1 base and V by 1 base; bases with no gene match: 10. Here the CDR3 reads CASSLVWVGQGSSYEQYF. The CDR3, as DNA: TGTGCCAGCAGCTTAGTATGGGTGGGACAGGGGAGTTCCTACGAGCAGTACTTC.

The J gene is TRBJ1-1, the V gene TRBV15; tentative D call: TRBD1 (6 bases). The CDR3 length is 16 residues. Germline V gene lookup returns CDR1 LNHNV and CDR2 YYDKDF (reference sequence). V was cut by 2 bases and J by 1 base, with 14 bases left in between. CDR3 sequence: CATSRKDRSQNTEAFF. The CDR3 nucleotides are TGTGCCACCAGCAGAAAAGACAGGAGTCAGAACACTGAAGCTTTCTTT.

The J gene is TRBJ2-3, the V gene TRBV29-1, with 7 positions matching TRBD2. CDR1 and CDR2 from the germline V gene are SQVTM and ANQGSEA. The CDR3 has 13 amino acids. V dropped 4 bases and J dropped 4; count of bases not matched to a gene: 5. DNA for the CDR3: TGCAGCGTTGTGGGGGGGAGGTCAGATACGCAGTATTTT. Residues: CSVVGGRSDTQYF.

The chain uses TRBV28 and TRBJ2-2, with TRBD1 matching 9 bases. CDR1 and CDR2 (germline): MDHEN, SYDVKM. The CDR3 contains 15 residues. The V and J ends lost 4 bases and 5 bases, in that order; junction bases with no gene match: 5. CDR3: CASSSQGAGTGELFF. CDR3 in DNA: TGTGCCAGCAGTTCACAGGGGGCAGGGACCGGGGAGCTGTTTTTT.

The chain has TRBV16 and TRBJ1-5; 7 nucleotides agree with TRBD1. The CDR3 runs to 15 residues. J gave up 9 bases and V 2 bases, and 10 bases lay outside the gene matches. Germline CDR1 reads KGHSY; CDR2 reads FQNENV. CDR3 in DNA: TGTGCCAGCAGCCAAGAGACAGGGACCCGGGGGCCCCAGCATTTT. Its protein product is CASSQETGTRGPQHF.

Here the CDR3 reads CASSLGDRSYEQYF. CDR3 nucleotide sequence: TGTGCCAGCAGTCTAGGAGACAGGAGTTACGAGCAGTACTTC. This chain joins TRBV28 and TRBJ2-7; D is perhaps TRBD1 (6 bases). Germline CDR1 reads MDHEN; CDR2 reads SYDVKM. Trimming pared 5 bases from V and 4 bases from J, leaving 15 bases between. This CDR3 is built from 14 residues. The full variable domain, rest sourced from reference TRBV28 and TRBJ2-7, is DVKVTQSSRYLVKRTGEKVFLECVQDMDHENMFWYRQDPGLGLRLIYFSYDVKMKEKGDIPEGYSVSREKKERFSLILESASTNQTSMYLCASSLGDRSYEQYFGPGTRLTVT.

This clone appeared once. The chain combines TRBV27 with TRBJ1-2; tentatively, D is TRBD1 (6 bases). Germline V gives CDR1 MNHEY, CDR2 SMNVEV (reference sequence). CDR3 length equals 15 residues. The V end was cut by 6 bases, the J end by 5 bases, with 19 bases between. This CDR3 reads CASSPMAGVVYGYTF. The CDR3 DNA sequence: TGTGCCAGCAGCCCCATGGCAGGGGTTGTGTATGGCTACACCTTC.

The chain is built from TRBV4-2 and TRBJ2-2; 9 bases agree with TRBD2. CDR3 length equals 16 residues. V was clipped by 4 bases and J by 5 bases; unmatched bases: 8. The germline V gene encodes CDR1 LGHNA and CDR2 YNFKEQ. The CDR3 DNA reads TGTGCCAGCAGCCCTATAGCGGGAGAGGTGACCGGGGAGCTGTTTTTT. As protein: CASSPIAGEVTGELFF.

The chain links TRBV7-3 to TRBJ2-3, with 11 positions matching TRBD2. The CDR3 consists of 17 residues. V lost 9 bases and J lost 2; bases outside the gene matches: 13. In germline, CDR1 is SGHTA, CDR2 FQGTGA. The CDR3 nucleotides are TGTGCCAGATCCATTAGCGGGAGGGATCAAATCACAGATACGCAGTATTTT. This gives the protein CARSISGRDQITDTQYF.

CDR3: CASSPGRGYGYTF. In nucleotides, the CDR3 is TGTGCCAGCAGTCCTGGCAGGGGATATGGCTACACCTTC. The chain has TRBV5-6 and TRBJ1-2, with D possibly being TRBD1 (6 bases). Trimming stripped 5 bases from V and 5 bases from J, with 13 bases between. This CDR3 comprises 13 residues. Per germline, CDR1 SGHDT and CDR2 YYEEEE.

This clone has only one observation. The CDR3 loop is CASSPEAWQPQHF. The CDR3 bases are TGTGCCAGCAGTCCTGAGGCTTGGCAGCCCCAGCATTTT. This chain connects TRBV27 to TRBJ1-5; D is uncertain. The CDR3 is made up of 13 amino acids. CDR1 is MNHEY and CDR2 is SMNVEV in the germline V gene (reference sequence). Deletions cut 5 bases from V and 7 bases from J, with 12 bases between.

The chain couples TRBV5-1 to TRBJ2-1; 13 nucleotides line up with TRBD2. Germline trimming cut 4 bases from V and 0 bases from J; bases unmatched to any gene: 10. Germline values: CDR1 SGHRS, CDR2 YFSETQ. This CDR3 contains 19 residues. CDR3 residues: CASSARLAGGQASYNEQFF. DNA of the CDR3: TGCGCCAGCAGCGCAAGACTAGCGGGAGGCCAAGCCTCCTACAATGAGCAGTTCTTC.

This chain uses TRBV9 with TRBJ2-5; TRBD2 matches at 8 bases. The germline CDR1 and CDR2 sequences are SGDLS and YYNGEE. The J segment lost 2 bases and the V segment lost 4 bases, leaving 10 bases of the junction unmatched. The CDR3 contains 16 residues. CDR3 region: CASSSGGTSGQETQYF. The CDR3 region has the DNA TGTGCCAGCAGCTCGGGGGGTACTAGCGGTCAAGAGACCCAGTACTTC.

This clone was counted once. V and J are TRBV7-9 and TRBJ2-7; 9 nucleotides line up with TRBD2. In germline, CDR1 is SEHNR, CDR2 FQNEAQ (reference sequence). There are 13 residues in the CDR3. The junction had 9 bases not matched to a gene; V was cut back by 8 bases and J by 7 bases. CDR3 DNA: TGTGCCAGCTCGTCTAGCGGGAAGATGGAGCAGTACTTC. Its protein is CASSSSGKMEQYF.

V usage is TRBV5-5 and J usage is TRBJ2-2; 9 bases match TRBD2. This CDR3 comprises 16 residues. J gave up 2 bases and V 0 bases, and 2 bases lay outside the gene matches. CDR1 and CDR2 from the germline V gene are SGHKS and YYEKEE (reference sequence). CDR3 amino acids: CASSLGLAVNTGELFF. For the CDR3, the DNA is TGTGCCAGCAGCTTGGGACTAGCGGTTAACACCGGGGAGCTGTTTTTT.

The rearrangement links TRBV19 to TRBJ1-2; possibly TRBD1 for D (6 bases). Germline CDR1 LNHDA, CDR2 SQIVND (reference sequence). The V gene lost 6 bases and the J gene lost 6 bases, with 20 bases spanning the gap. This CDR3 is 15 amino acids long. CDR3 coding DNA: TGTGCCAGTAGACCTCAGGGGCTGTACGGAAATGGCTACACCTTC. It yields the protein CASRPQGLYGNGYTF. Looking up the rest from reference TRBV19 and TRBJ1-2 gives the full variable domain: DGGITQSPKYLFRKEGQNVTLSCEQNLNHDAMYWYRQDPGQGLRLIYYSQIVNDFQKGDIAEGYSVSREKKESFPLTVTSAQKNPTAFYLCASRPQGLYGNGYTFGSGTRLTVV.

The genes are TRBV30 and TRBJ2-7, with TRBD1 identical over 8 bases. The length of the CDR3 is 13 residues. Germline-derived CDR1 and CDR2 are GTSNPN and SVGIG (reference sequence). The V and J ends lost 5 bases and 3 bases, in that order; junction bases with no gene match: 6. The CDR3 sequence: CAWARGLGYEQYF. The CDR3 coding sequence is TGTGCCTGGGCCAGGGGGCTCGGCTACGAGCAGTACTTC.

This clone was seen only a few times. The rearrangement uses TRBV2 and TRBJ1-5; no definite D call. CDR1 is SNHLY, CDR2 FYNNEI, per germline. The CDR3 has 16 residues. V was trimmed by 3 bases and J by 1 base, leaving 13 bases between them. DNA of the CDR3: TGTGCCAGCAGTGAGGCGGAACTCTGGAGCAATCAGCCCCAGCATTTT. Translation gives CASSEAELWSNQPQHF.

Regarding this clone: Other DNA sequences within the sample encode an identical CDR3. This chain joins TRBV6-1 and TRBJ1-1; 10 bases are shared with TRBD1. Germline CDR1 and CDR2: MNHNS and SASEGT. The CDR3 is made up of 14 amino acids. The V and J ends lost 4 bases and 5 bases, in that order; junction bases with no gene match: 4. Here the CDR3 reads CASSGTGGRTEAFF. In DNA, the CDR3 is TGTGCCAGCAGTGGGACAGGGGGTAGGACTGAAGCTTTCTTT.

This clone was seen only a few times. The chain combines TRBV4-1 with TRBJ2-2; TRBD2 might be the D (6 bases). The CDR3 sequence is 18 residues long. The germline V gene has CDR1 MGHRA and CDR2 YSYEKL. V lost 0 bases and J lost 5, with 19 bases in between. The CDR3 spells CASSQELGGMGGTGELFF. The CDR3, as DNA: TGCGCCAGCAGCCAAGAATTGGGCGGGATGGGGGGAACCGGGGAGCTGTTTTTT.

A single count supports this clone. This chain connects TRBV5-4 to TRBJ1-2, with 7 bases aligning to TRBD1. The J segment lost 4 bases and the V segment lost 4 bases, leaving 10 bases of the junction unmatched. The CDR3 sequence is 15 residues long. Germline CDR1 is SGHNT and CDR2 is YYREEE (reference sequence). CDR3 DNA: TGTGCCAGCAGCGGACGGGACAGTAAAGGCTATGGCTACACCTTC. Its translation is CASSGRDSKGYGYTF.

The chain links TRBV9 to TRBJ2-7; 8 nucleotides line up with TRBD1. The germline V gene has CDR1 SGDLS and CDR2 YYNGEE. This CDR3 contains 15 residues. V shed 4 bases and J 1 base; nucleotides not matched to a gene: 7. In DNA form, the CDR3 reads TGTGCCAGCAGCTTCCGGGACAGGCTGTCCTACGAGCAGTACTTC. This encodes CASSFRDRLSYEQYF. Full variable domain (remainder filled in from reference TRBV9 and TRBJ2-7): DSGVTQTPKHLITATGQRVTLRCSPRSGDLSVYWYQQSLDQGLQFLIQYYNGEERAKGNILERFSAQQFPDLHSELNLSSLELGDSALYFCASSFRDRLSYEQYFGPGTRLTVT.

The chain combines TRBV5-4 with TRBJ1-6; weak D call: TRBD1 (6 bases). V lost 4 bases to trimming and J lost 3 bases, with 14 bases between them. The CDR3 loop spans 16 amino acids. Germline lookup yields CDR1 SGHNT and CDR2 YYREEE (reference sequence). Written as DNA, the CDR3 is TGTGCCAGCAGCACCGGACTGACAGGCTATAATTCACCCCTCCACTTT. Its protein product is CASSTGLTGYNSPLHF.

This chain uses TRBV7-9 with TRBJ2-5, with 7 positions matching TRBD2. In germline, CDR1 is SEHNR, CDR2 FQNEAQ (reference sequence). The CDR3 has 18 residues. Unmatched junction bases numbered 17, after V lost 2 bases and J lost 5 bases. The DNA of the CDR3 is TGTGCCAGCAGCTTACCGACCGGCCGGGCTAGCGGTGGGGAGACCCAGTACTTC. Translated, it gives CASSLPTGRASGGETQYF.

This chain links TRBV21-1 with TRBJ1-1; the listed D gene, TRBD1, was not tested against the DNA. TRBV21-1 is labeled a pseudogene. The CDR3 consists of 16 residues. This CDR3 reads CASSKHDRDVGTEAFF. CDR3 nucleotides: TGTGCCAGCAGCAAGCATGACAGGGATGTTGGCACTGAAGCTTTCTTT.

This clone came up a few times. This chain joins TRBV27 and TRBJ1-4; D might be TRBD1 (6 bases). The CDR3 totals 16 residues. The V gene's germline CDR1 is MNHEY and CDR2 SMNVEV (reference sequence). V lost 0 bases and J 8 bases, leaving 16 bases between the germline ends. The CDR3 DNA reads as TGTGCCAGCAGTTTATCGATTTCAGGGGCAGGAGAAAAACTGTTTTTT. It yields the protein CASSLSISGAGEKLFF.

This sequence joins TRBV18 and TRBJ2-7; 11 bases are shared with TRBD1. CDR3 length equals 15 residues. Germline V lookup: CDR1 KGHSH, CDR2 LQKENI. V was clipped by 5 bases and J by 0 bases; unmatched bases: 3. The CDR3 coding sequence is TGTGCCAGCTCAGCGGGACAGGGGGTCTCCTACGAGCAGTACTTC. It translates to CASSAGQGVSYEQYF.

This clone has just a few counts. The J gene is TRBJ2-5, the V gene TRBV15; 13 nucleotides match TRBD2. J lost 7 bases, V lost 4 bases, and 9 bases had no gene match. Germline CDR1 and CDR2: LNHNV and YYDKDF (reference sequence). This CDR3 is built from 16 residues. Written as DNA, the CDR3 is TGTGCCACCAGCACTCAACTAGCGGGAGGGACTGGGACCCAGTACTTC. It specifies CATSTQLAGGTGTQYF.